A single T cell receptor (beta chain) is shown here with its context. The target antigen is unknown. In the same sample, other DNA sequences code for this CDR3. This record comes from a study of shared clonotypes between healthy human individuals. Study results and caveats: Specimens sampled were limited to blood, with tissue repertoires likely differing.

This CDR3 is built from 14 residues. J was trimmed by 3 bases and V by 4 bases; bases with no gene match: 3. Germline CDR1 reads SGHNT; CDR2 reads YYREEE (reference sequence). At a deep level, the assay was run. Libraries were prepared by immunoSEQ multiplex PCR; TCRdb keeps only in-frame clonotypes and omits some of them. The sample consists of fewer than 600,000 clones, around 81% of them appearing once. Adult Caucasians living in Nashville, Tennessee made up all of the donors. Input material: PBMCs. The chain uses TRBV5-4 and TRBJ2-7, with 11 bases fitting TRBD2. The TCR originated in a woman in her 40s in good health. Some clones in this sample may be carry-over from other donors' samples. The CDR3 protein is CASSPGTSGYEQYF. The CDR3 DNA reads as TGTGCCAGCAGCCCTGGGACTAGCGGCTACGAGCAGTACTTC.